The text below deals with one T cell receptor beta chain. Its matching antigen is unknown. The record originates from a study of CD8 T cells in Susac syndrome. Study context: Among the sequenced Susac syndrome patients, roughly 6 had active disease while under ten were in remission.

Study-level findings and limits: A relatively small number of individuals underwent TCR sequencing and HLA analysis.

The CDR3 covers 15 residues. V was clipped by 2 bases and J by 0 bases; unmatched bases: 4. The V gene's germline CDR1 is DFQATT and CDR2 SNEGSKA (reference sequence). RNA, at about 0.45 to 1 ug, was reverse transcribed with random hexamers. Multiplex PCR with immunoSEQ amplified the TCR beta CDR3 across 54 Vbeta and 13 Jbeta. MiXCR, run by TCRdb on the immunoSEQ multiplex PCR reads, gives a single entry per CDR3 protein. The sample has 240,000 or so distinct CDR3 sequences; almost 97% are singletons. The chain is built from TRBV20-1 and TRBJ2-4, with 7 bases that match TRBD1. The material sequenced was CD4+ T cells from PBMCs. The source is a human donor with Susac syndrome. The CDR3 nucleotides read TGCAGTGCTAGAAGACAGGGAATAGCCAAAAACATTCAGTACTTC. Protein product: CSARRQGIAKNIQYF.